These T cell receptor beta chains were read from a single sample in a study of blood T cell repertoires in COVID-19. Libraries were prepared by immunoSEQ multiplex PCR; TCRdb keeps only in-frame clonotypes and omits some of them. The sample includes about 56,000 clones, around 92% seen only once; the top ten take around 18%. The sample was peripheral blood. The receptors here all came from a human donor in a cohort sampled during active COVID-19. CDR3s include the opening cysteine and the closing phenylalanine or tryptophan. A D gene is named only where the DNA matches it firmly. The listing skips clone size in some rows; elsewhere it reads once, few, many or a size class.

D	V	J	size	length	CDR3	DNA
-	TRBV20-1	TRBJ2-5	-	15	CSATDPSGFGETQYF	TGCAGTGCTACTGACCCGTCAGGGTTTGGGGAGACCCAGTACTTC
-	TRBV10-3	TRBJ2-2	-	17	CAISGAGSGPFAGELFF	TGTGCCATCAGCGGGGCTGGGAGCGGGCCCTTTGCCGGGGAGCTGTTTTTT
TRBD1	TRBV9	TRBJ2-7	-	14	CASSAGTGGYEQYF	TGTGCCAGCAGCGCAGGGACAGGGGGCTACGAGCAGTACTTC
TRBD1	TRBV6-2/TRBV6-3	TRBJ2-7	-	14	CASSGTGSPYEQYF	TGTGCCAGCAGTGGGACAGGATCACCCTACGAGCAGTACTTC
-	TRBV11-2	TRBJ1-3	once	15	CASSLFAGTGNTIYF	TGTGCCAGCAGCTTATTTGCAGGGACTGGAAACACCATATATTTT
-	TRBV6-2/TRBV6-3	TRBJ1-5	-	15	CASSYWASTNQPQHF	TGTGCCAGCAGCTACTGGGCCAGTACCAATCAGCCCCAGCATTTT
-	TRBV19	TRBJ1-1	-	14	CASKQMSMNTEAFF	TGTGCCAGTAAACAGATGAGTATGAACACTGAAGCTTTCTTT
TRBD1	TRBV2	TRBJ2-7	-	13	CASLGDRAAEQYF	TGTGCCAGCCTAGGGGACAGGGCTGCCGAGCAGTACTTC
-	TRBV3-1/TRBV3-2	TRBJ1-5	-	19	CASSQDVGTSKNSNQPQHF	TGTGCCAGCAGCCAAGATGTCGGGACATCTAAGAATAGCAATCAGCCCCAGCATTTT
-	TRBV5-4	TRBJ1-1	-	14	CASRAGGGNAEAFF	TGTGCCAGCAGGGCCGGTGGGGGGAACGCTGAAGCTTTCTTT
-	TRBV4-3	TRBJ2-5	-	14	CASSQEFQGWTQYF	TGCGCCAGCAGCCAAGAATTTCAGGGCTGGACCCAGTACTTC
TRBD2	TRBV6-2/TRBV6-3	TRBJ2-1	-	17	CASSYSFGGGTAPEQFF	TGTGCCAGCAGTTACTCGTTTGGCGGGGGGACCGCCCCTGAGCAGTTCTTC
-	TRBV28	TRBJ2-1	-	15	CASSLAYNYNEEQFF	TGTGCCAGCAGTTTGGCCTATAACTACAATGAGGAGCAGTTCTTC
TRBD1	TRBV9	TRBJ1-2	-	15	CASSSRGTANYGYTF	TGTGCCAGCAGCTCTAGAGGGACAGCTAACTATGGCTACACCTTC
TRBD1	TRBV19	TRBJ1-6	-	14	CASSPRQGDSPLHF	TGTGCCAGTAGCCCGAGACAGGGGGATTCACCCCTCCACTTT
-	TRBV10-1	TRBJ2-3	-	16	CASSESGRGSTDTQYF	TGCGCTAGCAGTGAGTCAGGGCGGGGAAGCACAGATACGCAGTATTTT
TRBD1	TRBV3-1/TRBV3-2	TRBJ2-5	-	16	CASSLRLGTGQETQYF	TGTGCCAGCAGCCTCAGGCTCGGGACAGGGCAAGAGACCCAGTACTTC